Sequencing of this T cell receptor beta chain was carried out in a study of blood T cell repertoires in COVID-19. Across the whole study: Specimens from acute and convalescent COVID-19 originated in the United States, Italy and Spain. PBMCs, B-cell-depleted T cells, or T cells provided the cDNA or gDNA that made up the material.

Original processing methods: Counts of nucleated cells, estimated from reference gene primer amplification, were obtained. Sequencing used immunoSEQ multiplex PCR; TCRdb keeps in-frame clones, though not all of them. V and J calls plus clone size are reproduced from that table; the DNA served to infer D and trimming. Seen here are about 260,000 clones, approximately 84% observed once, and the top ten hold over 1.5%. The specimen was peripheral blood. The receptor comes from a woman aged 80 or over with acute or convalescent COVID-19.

CDR3 nucleotide sequence: TGTGCCAGCAGCTGGGGGGAACTTTCTAACTATGGCTACACCTTC. Encoded protein: CASSWGELSNYGYTF. The chain has TRBV7-2 and TRBJ1-2; D is perhaps TRBD1 (5 bases). The CDR3 spans 15 residues. V was cut by 4 bases and J by 0 bases, with 12 bases left in between. Germline V gene lookup returns CDR1 SGHTA and CDR2 FQGNSA.